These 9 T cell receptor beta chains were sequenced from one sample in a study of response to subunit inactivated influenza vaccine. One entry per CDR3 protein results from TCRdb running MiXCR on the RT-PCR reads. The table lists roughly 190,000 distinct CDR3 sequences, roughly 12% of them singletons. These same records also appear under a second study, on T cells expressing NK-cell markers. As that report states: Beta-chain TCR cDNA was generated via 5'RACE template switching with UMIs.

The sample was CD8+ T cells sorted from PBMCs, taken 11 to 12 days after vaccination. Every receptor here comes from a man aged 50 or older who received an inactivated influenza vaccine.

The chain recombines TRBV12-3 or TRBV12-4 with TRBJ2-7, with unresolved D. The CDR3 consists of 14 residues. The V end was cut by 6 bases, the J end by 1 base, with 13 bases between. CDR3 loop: CASSWGPLSYEQYF. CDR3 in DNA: TGTGCCAGCAGCTGGGGTCCACTATCCTACGAGCAGTACTTC.

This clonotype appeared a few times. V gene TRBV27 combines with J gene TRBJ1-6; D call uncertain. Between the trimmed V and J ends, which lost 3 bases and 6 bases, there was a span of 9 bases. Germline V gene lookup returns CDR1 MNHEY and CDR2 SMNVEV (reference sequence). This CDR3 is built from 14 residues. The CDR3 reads CASSFDGINSPLHF. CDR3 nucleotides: TGTGCCAGCAGTTTTGATGGGATTAATTCACCCCTCCACTTT.

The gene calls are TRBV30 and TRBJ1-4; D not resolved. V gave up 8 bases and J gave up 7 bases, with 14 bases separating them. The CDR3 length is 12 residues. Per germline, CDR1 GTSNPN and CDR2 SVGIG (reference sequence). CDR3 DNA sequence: TGTGCCCGCTCTGTGGTCGGTGAAAAACTGTTTTTT. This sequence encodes CARSVVGEKLFF.

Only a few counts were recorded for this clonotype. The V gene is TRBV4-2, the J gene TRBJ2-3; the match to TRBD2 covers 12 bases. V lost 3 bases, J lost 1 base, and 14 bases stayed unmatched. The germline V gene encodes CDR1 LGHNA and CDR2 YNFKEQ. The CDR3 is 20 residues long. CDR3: CASSHRTSGILGVGTDTQYF. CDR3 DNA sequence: TGTGCCAGCAGCCACAGGACTAGCGGGATTTTAGGGGTCGGCACAGATACGCAGTATTTT.

CDR3 protein: CASSPGQGAEKYF. In nucleotides, the CDR3 is TGTGCCAGCAGCCCGGGACAGGGGGCGGAGAAGTACTTC. The chain combines TRBV7-2 with TRBJ2-7; 12 bases agree with TRBD1. CDR1 is SGHTA, CDR2 FQGNSA, per germline. The V gene end was trimmed by 5 bases and the J gene end by 11 bases; junction bases not matched to a gene: 7. The CDR3 contains 13 residues.

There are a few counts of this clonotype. In DNA form, the CDR3 reads TGTGCCAGCAGCCAATCCCCAGGACAGGGGATCACAGATACGCAGTATTTT. Its protein product is CASSQSPGQGITDTQYF. The genes are TRBV16 and TRBJ2-3, with TRBD1 matching over 9 bases. The germline V gene has CDR1 KGHSY and CDR2 FQNENV. There are 17 residues in the CDR3. J gave up 2 bases and V 0 bases, and 6 bases lay outside the gene matches.

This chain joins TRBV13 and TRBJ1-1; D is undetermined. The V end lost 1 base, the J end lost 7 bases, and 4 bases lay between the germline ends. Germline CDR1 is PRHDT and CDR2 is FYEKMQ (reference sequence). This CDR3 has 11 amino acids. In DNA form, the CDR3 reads TGTGCCAGCAGCTTAGTGCATGAAGCTTTCTTT. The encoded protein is CASSLVHEAFF. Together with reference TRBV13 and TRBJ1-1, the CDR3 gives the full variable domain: AAGVIQSPRHLIKEKRETATLKCYPIPRHDTVYWYQQGPGQDPQFLISFYEKMQSDKGSIPDRFSAQQFSDYHSELNMSSLELGDSALYFCASSLVHEAFFGQGTRLTVV.

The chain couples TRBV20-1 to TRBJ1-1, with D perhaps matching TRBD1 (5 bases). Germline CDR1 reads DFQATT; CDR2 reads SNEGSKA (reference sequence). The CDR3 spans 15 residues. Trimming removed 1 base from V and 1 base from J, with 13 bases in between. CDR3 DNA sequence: TGCAGTGCTAGAGTTGAGGGGCAGCAGAACACTGAAGCTTTCTTT. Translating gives CSARVEGQQNTEAFF.

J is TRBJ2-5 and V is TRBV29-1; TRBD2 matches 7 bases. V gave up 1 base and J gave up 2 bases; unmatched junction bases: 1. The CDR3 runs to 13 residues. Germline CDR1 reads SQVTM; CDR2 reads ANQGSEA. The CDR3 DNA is TGCAGCGTTGAAGCTAGCGGTCAAGAGACCCAGTACTTC. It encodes CSVEASGQETQYF.